The subject of this entry is one TCR beta chain. The clone's antigen remains unknown. Base qualities are not recorded, but no much larger clone differs from it by a single base. These data belong to a study of siplizumab effects on memory and regulatory T cells (dated by TCRdb to the late 2010s). With regard to the full study: The effect of the anti-CD2 antibody siplizumab on alloreactive T-cell subsets was examined in allogeneic mixed lymphocyte reactions constructed from human PBMCs.

Beyond this particular receptor, the publication reports: In reactions with siplizumab, an average of 68.8% of mappable alloreactive CD4+ clones were Treg-derived, compared with 25% to 30% in control reactions. A naive or memory phenotype could not be assigned to roughly 75-95% of proliferating CD4+ or CD8+ clones. Because sequences below about 10^-5 frequency were poorly captured, only a minor fraction of alloreactive clones could be mapped to unstimulated subsets. Whether proliferating Tregs from siplizumab cultures were suppressive was not functionally confirmed. Unstimulated naive T cells appeared to be more diverse than memory T cells, and naive cells seemed to make a substantial contribution to the alloresponse. Siplizumab significantly lowered the cumulative frequency of alloreactive sequences that could be traced to unstimulated CD4+ memory T cells.

From its cysteine to its phenylalanine, the CDR3 spans 13 amino acids. Only CDR3 DNA is held: 39 bases, read in frame from base 1. From the germline V gene, CDR1 is MDHEN and CDR2 is SYDVKM. V lost 4 bases and J lost 3 bases; the stretch between them is 10 bases long. The library was prepared using the immunoSEQ multiplex PCR assay. About 10^5 TCR templates per sample were assayed by the deep sequencing platform. Genomic DNA extracted from sorted T cells was used for TCRbeta CDR3 sequencing. Per the original workflow: The R programming language was used for the clonal analysis of the TCRbeta CDR3 data. Alloreactive CD4+ and CD8+ clones were identified by comparing unstimulated samples to CFSE-low samples taken after the reaction. Regulatory or non-regulatory origin was assigned to alloreactive CD4+ clones by matching of sequences to sorted unstimulated Treg and non-Treg repertoires. TCRdb stores this immuneACCESS table with in-frame sequences only. Part of the clones is absent; in the studies checked, under half of the shortfall reflects unresolved V genes, and no reason is known for the rest. V, J and clone size are those of that table, while D and trimming were read from the DNA. This sample comprises 95,000 to 100,000 clones, around nine tenths of them detected only once. 9.5% to 15% of the sample is held by the ten biggest clonotypes.

Sorted unstimulated T cells, along with proliferating T cells recovered from mixed lymphocyte reactions, underwent TCRbeta CDR3 sequencing. Fresh whole blood from roughly ten HLA-typed healthy donors was used to isolate PBMCs. Unstimulated CD4+ non-regulatory T cells were FACS-sorted to map the origin of alloreactive clones. The chain couples TRBV28 to TRBJ2-7; the D segment could be TRBD2, given 5 matching bases. The source of this sequence is a human donor in good health. Sequencing input: non-Treg CD4+ T cells sorted from blood. The cell subset or site label, as the study defines it: FACS-sorted unstimulated CD4+ non-regulatory T cells. The DNA sequence follows: TGTGCCAGCAGTTCCCTGGGGAGCTACGAGCAGTACTTC. The encoded protein is CASSSLGSYEQYF.